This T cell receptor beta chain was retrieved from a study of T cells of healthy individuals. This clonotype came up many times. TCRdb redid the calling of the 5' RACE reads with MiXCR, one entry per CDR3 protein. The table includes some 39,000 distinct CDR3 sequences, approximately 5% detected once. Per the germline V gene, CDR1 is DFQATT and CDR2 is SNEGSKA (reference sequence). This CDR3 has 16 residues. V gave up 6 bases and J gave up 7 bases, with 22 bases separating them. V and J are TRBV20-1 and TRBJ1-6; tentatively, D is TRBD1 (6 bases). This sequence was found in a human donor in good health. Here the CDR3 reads CSASRGQLNLNSPLHF. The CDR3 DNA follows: TGCAGTGCCTCCCGCGGACAGTTAAACCTGAATTCACCCCTCCACTTT.